This T cell receptor (beta chain) was captured in a study of beta chain features in type 1 diabetes. Study findings and constraints: Type 1 diabetes patients showed fewer insertions and more deletions at VDJ junctions.

About this clone itself: Its antigen remains unknown.

The CDR3 spans 16 residues. Per the germline V gene, CDR1 is SQVTM and CDR2 is ANQGSEA. What was sequenced were expressed TCRB transcripts, since all of the isolated RNA had been reverse transcribed. The table came from immunoSEQ multiplex PCR; TCRdb's copy has only in-frame clones and leaves some out. Among fewer than 900,000 clones listed, roughly 15% were seen once. This receptor was taken from a woman aged 18-29 years in good health. This chain uses TRBV29-1 with TRBJ2-5, with D possibly being TRBD2 (5 bases). The J call may be in error: the DNA end matches TRBJ2-7 better. Sequencing used naive CD4+ T cells from blood. CDR3 nucleotides: TGCAGCGTTGAAAGATCGGGTACTAGTGGCTTCCACGAGCAGTACTTC. Amino acid sequence: CSVERSGTSGFHEQYF.